This T cell receptor (beta chain) was found in a study of response to subunit inactivated influenza vaccine. This CDR3 comprises 12 residues. Germline lookup yields CDR1 LGHNA and CDR2 YNFKEQ. V was clipped by 4 bases and J by 5 bases, with 5 bases between them. Findings and caveats of the study: The authors suggested that every seasonal influenza vaccination recruits few new T cells.

About this clonotype itself: Its antigen is still unknown.

TCRdb reprocessed the RT-PCR reads with MiXCR, giving one entry per CDR3 protein. Among about 520,000 distinct CDR3 sequences listed, approximately 24% were seen once. The TCR originated in a man between 50 and 59 years old who received an inactivated influenza vaccine. The material sequenced was CD4+ T cells sorted from PBMCs, taken 5 to 6 days after vaccination. The chain combines TRBV4-2 with TRBJ1-4; D unclear. The CDR3 coding sequence is TGTGCCAGCAGCCGTAGCAATGAAAAACTGTTTTTT. The encoded protein is CASSRSNEKLFF.